Listed below are T cell receptor beta chains from one sample, sequenced in a study of persistence of HIV-infected CD4 T cells. Which antigens these TCRs recognize remains unknown. Sequenced by immunoSEQ multiplex PCR; TCRdb stores in-frame clones only, minus some. The sample contains about 33,000 clones, roughly 80% of which appear only once. The source material was CD4+ T cells sorted from PBMCs after approximately 19-hour stimulation, sampled from a patient who received antiretroviral therapy. The origin of the receptors is an adult woman with HIV who was CMV-seropositive. The CDR3 runs from the conserved cysteine through the conserved F or W. The order of the fields is CDR3 length, D gene, clone size, J gene, V gene, CDR3 DNA, CDR3 protein. The D gene is left open where the match is weak. Size tells how often a clone was seen (once, few, many) or the class of an expanded clone, and some rows leave it out.

15,.,.,TRBJ2-4,TRBV7-3,TGTGCCAGCAGCTTTGGGGACTCCCCTAGGGACATTCAGTACTTC,CASSFGDSPRDIQYF
13,.,medium-sized,TRBJ2-1,TRBV5-1,TGCGCCAGCAGATTCGGCCCCAGCAATGAGCAGTTCTTC,CASRFGPSNEQFF
15,.,.,TRBJ1-6,TRBV6-5,TGTGCCAGCAGTCCGAACCGACAGTTTAATTCACCCCTCCACTTT,CASSPNRQFNSPLHF
17,TRBD2,.,TRBJ2-1,TRBV4-3,TGCGCCAGCAGCCAAGGGGCGGTAGCGGGGCCGTACAATGAGCAGTTCTTC,CASSQGAVAGPYNEQFF
13,.,.,TRBJ1-1,TRBV12-3/TRBV12-4,TGTGCCAGCAGTCCCAGGGCGCGGACTGAAGCTTTCTTT,CASSPRARTEAFF
14,.,.,TRBJ2-7,TRBV19,TGTGCCAGTAGTATCCTTCGTGGCTCCTACGAGCAGTACTTC,CASSILRGSYEQYF
13,.,.,TRBJ1-1,TRBV3-1/TRBV3-2,TGTGCCAGCAGCCAAGGGGGATATGGTGAAGCTTTCTTT,CASSQGGYGEAFF
15,TRBD1,.,TRBJ1-3,TRBV10-3,TGTGCCATCATGGACAGGGGAAGCTCTGGAAACACCATATATTTT,CAIMDRGSSGNTIYF
16,.,.,TRBJ1-4,TRBV7-2,TGTGCCAGCAGCTTACAGGGCCCAGGGACTAATGAAAAACTGTTTTTT,CASSLQGPGTNEKLFF
15,.,once,TRBJ2-1,TRBV3-1/TRBV3-2,TGTGCCAGCAGCCAAGGAAAAGGGGCCTACAATGAGCAGTTCTTC,CASSQGKGAYNEQFF
12,.,.,TRBJ2-3,TRBV5-4,TGTGCCAGCAGCTTGGCCACAGATACGCAGTATTTT,CASSLATDTQYF
17,TRBD1,.,TRBJ2-7,TRBV9,TGTGCCAGCAGCCCCCGGACAGGAACCACAATTAACTACGAGCAGTACTTC,CASSPRTGTTINYEQYF
14,.,.,TRBJ1-2,TRBV18,TGTGCCAGCTCACCGGACAGAACTCTCTATGGCTACACCTTC,CASSPDRTLYGYTF
17,TRBD1,.,TRBJ1-4,TRBV5-1,TGCGCCAGCAGCTTAACCATCACCGGGACAGGGATCGAAAAACTGTTTTTT,CASSLTITGTGIEKLFF
13,.,.,TRBJ2-3,TRBV28,TGTGCCAGCAGACGAGGAGCCACAGATACGCAGTATTTT,CASRRGATDTQYF
14,.,.,TRBJ1-4,TRBV7-2,TGTGCCAGCAGCTTGTTGGGTTTAGGTGAAAAACTGTTTTTT,CASSLLGLGEKLFF
11,.,.,TRBJ2-1,TRBV5-1,TGCGCCAGCAACATGGCAAATGAGCAGTTCTTC,CASNMANEQFF
14,.,.,TRBJ1-4,TRBV5-1,TGCGCCAGCAGCTTGGGCAGGGGTAATGAAAAACTGTTTTTT,CASSLGRGNEKLFF
14,.,.,TRBJ1-2,TRBV7-9,TGTGCCAGCAGCCCCGGACAGAATAACTATGGCTACACCTTC,CASSPGQNNYGYTF
12,.,.,TRBJ2-3,TRBV29-1,TGCAGCGTTGAAAAGGGAGGAGATACGCAGTATTTT,CSVEKGGDTQYF
18,TRBD1,.,TRBJ2-2,TRBV5-1,TGCGCCAGCAGCTTCCCCCCAGGGGGCTTCGCGAACACCGGGGAGCTGTTTTTT,CASSFPPGGFANTGELFF
15,.,.,TRBJ1-1,TRBV5-1,TGCGCCAGCAGCAGCACTCAAGACCGGACCCTTGAAGCTTTCTTT,CASSSTQDRTLEAFF
13,TRBD1,.,TRBJ1-2,TRBV29-1,TGCAGCGTCCCGGGACAGGGGAACTATGGCTACACCTTC,CSVPGQGNYGYTF
16,.,.,TRBJ1-2,TRBV30,TGTGCCTGGAGTGTCCAGAGGATTAATAATAACTATGGCTACACCTTC,CAWSVQRINNNYGYTF
14,.,.,TRBJ2-6,TRBV18,TGTGCCACCTCCGAACTGACAGGGGCCAACGTCCTGACTTTC,CATSELTGANVLTF
13,.,.,TRBJ2-3,TRBV3-1/TRBV3-2,TGTGCCAGCACCCGGGGCAGCACAGATACGCAGTATTTT,CASTRGSTDTQYF
13,.,.,TRBJ2-1,TRBV18,TGTGCCAGCTCACCGGGCAGAGACGGATCGCAGTTCTTC,CASSPGRDGSQFF
14,.,.,TRBJ1-1,TRBV3-1/TRBV3-2,TGTGCCAGCAGCCAAGACAGGTGGGGCACTGAAGCTTTCTTT,CASSQDRWGTEAFF
13,.,.,TRBJ1-5,TRBV19,TGTGCCAGTAGTCCAAATAGCAATCAGCCCCAGCATTTT,CASSPNSNQPQHF
14,.,once,TRBJ2-6,TRBV5-4,TGTGCCAGCAGCTTCTCAAGTGGGGCCAACGTCCTGACTTTC,CASSFSSGANVLTF
13,TRBD1,.,TRBJ1-1,TRBV2,TGTGCCAGCACTAGGGACAGGAACACTGAAGCTTTCTTT,CASTRDRNTEAFF
13,.,.,TRBJ1-2,TRBV18,TGTGCCAGCTCACCGGAACACGCCTATGGCTACACCTTC,CASSPEHAYGYTF
18,TRBD2,.,TRBJ2-2,TRBV19,TGTGCCAGTAGGCCTCCGGGACTAGCGGGAGGGCCAATCGGGGAGCTGTTTTTT,CASRPPGLAGGPIGELFF
15,TRBD2,.,TRBJ2-2,TRBV19,TGTGCCAGCGTTTATAGCGGGAGTCGGACCGGGGAGCTGTTTTTT,CASVYSGSRTGELFF
13,.,few,TRBJ1-1,TRBV12-3/TRBV12-4,TGTGCCAGCAGCCAAGGGGGGTTCACTGAAGCTTTCTTT,CASSQGGFTEAFF
13,.,.,TRBJ1-5,TRBV6-6,TGTGCCAGCATGAGGGGCGACAATCAGCCCCAGCATTTT,CASMRGDNQPQHF
15,.,once,TRBJ2-3,TRBV5-1,TGCGCCAGCAGCTTGGTCGGCAGGGGGGCAGATACGCAGTATTTT,CASSLVGRGADTQYF
11,.,few,TRBJ1-1,TRBV7-9,TGTGCCAGCGGGAAGGCCACTGAAGCTTTCTTT,CASGKATEAFF
14,.,once,TRBJ2-7,TRBV4-2,TGTGCCAGCAGCCAAGATGCAAAAATCTACGAGCAGTACTTC,CASSQDAKIYEQYF
16,TRBD1,.,TRBJ2-2,TRBV5-6,TGTGCCAGCAGCTTCCTAGACAGGGTGGACACCGGGGAGCTGTTTTTT,CASSFLDRVDTGELFF
14,TRBD1,.,TRBJ2-3,TRBV11-1,TGTGCCAGCAGCTTCAGGGGGCACGCAGATACGCAGTATTTT,CASSFRGHADTQYF
16,TRBD1,few,TRBJ1-3,TRBV7-9,TGTGCCAGCAGCGAGTACAGGGGAACCCTTCAAAACACCATATATTTT,CASSEYRGTLQNTIYF
12,.,.,TRBJ2-7,TRBV28,TGTGCCAGCATATCCTCACTCTACGAGCAGTACTTC,CASISSLYEQYF
14,.,.,TRBJ2-2,TRBV24-1,TGTGCCACCAGTGATTTTGCTGGGGCCGGGGAGCTGTTTTTT,CATSDFAGAGELFF
11,.,.,TRBJ1-2,TRBV10-3,TGTGCCATCCCGGGTAACTATGGCTACACCTTC,CAIPGNYGYTF
12,.,once,TRBJ2-6,TRBV6-6,TGTGCCAGCATGACTGGGGCCAACGTCCTGACTTTC,CASMTGANVLTF
15,.,.,TRBJ2-7,TRBV6-4,TGTGCCAGCAGTGCGAGGGGGCAGAGGGACTACGAGCAGTGCTTC,CASSARGQRDYEQCF
16,TRBD1,.,TRBJ2-6,TRBV25-1,TGTGCCAGCAGTCGGACAGGTGGCTCTGGGGCCAACGTCCTGACTTTC,CASSRTGGSGANVLTF
16,.,.,TRBJ2-7,TRBV7-2,TGTGCCAGCAGCCCCAGACCGCGGGGGCTCGAAGGGGAGCAGTACTTC,CASSPRPRGLEGEQYF
18,TRBD2,.,TRBJ2-3,TRBV9,TGTGCCAGCAGCGCCGGGACTAGCGGGACCTCCTTCACAGATACGCAGTATTTT,CASSAGTSGTSFTDTQYF
15,.,.,TRBJ1-1,TRBV5-1,TGCGCCAGCAGCTTGGCCGGCGATCAGAGGCTTGAAGCTTTCTTT,CASSLAGDQRLEAFF
16,.,once,TRBJ1-2,TRBV21-1,TGTGCCAGCAGCCCGAGGGCGGGAAAATCTAACTATGGCTACACCTTC,CASSPRAGKSNYGYTF
17,TRBD1,.,TRBJ1-4,TRBV18,TGTGCCAGCTCACTACAAAAACCGACAGGGGCTAATGAAAAACTGTTTTTT,CASSLQKPTGANEKLFF
14,.,.,TRBJ2-2,TRBV7-2,TGTGCCAGCAGCAAACAGACAGGTCGGGGGGAGCTGTTTTTT,CASSKQTGRGELFF
14,TRBD2,.,TRBJ2-7,TRBV7-3,TGTGCCAGCAGCTTAGCGGGGGGCCCCTACGAGCAGTACTTC,CASSLAGGPYEQYF